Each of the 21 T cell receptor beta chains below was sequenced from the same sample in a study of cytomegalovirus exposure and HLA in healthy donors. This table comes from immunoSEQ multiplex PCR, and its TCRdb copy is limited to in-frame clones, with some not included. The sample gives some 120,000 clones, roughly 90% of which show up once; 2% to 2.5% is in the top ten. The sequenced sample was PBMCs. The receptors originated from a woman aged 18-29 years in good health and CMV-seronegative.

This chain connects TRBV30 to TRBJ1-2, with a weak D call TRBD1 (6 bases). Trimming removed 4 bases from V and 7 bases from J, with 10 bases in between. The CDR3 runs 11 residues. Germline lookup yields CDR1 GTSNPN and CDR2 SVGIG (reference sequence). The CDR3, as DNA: TGTGCCTGGACAGGGGCCGCTGGCTACACCTTC. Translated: CAWTGAAGYTF.

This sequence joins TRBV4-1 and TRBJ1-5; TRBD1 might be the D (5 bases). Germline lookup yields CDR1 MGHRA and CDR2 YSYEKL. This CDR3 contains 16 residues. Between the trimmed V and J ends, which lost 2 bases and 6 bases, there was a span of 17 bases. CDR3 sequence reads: CASSQPREGVSQPQHF. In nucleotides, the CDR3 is TGCGCCAGCAGCCAACCCAGGGAAGGAGTAAGTCAGCCCCAGCATTTT.

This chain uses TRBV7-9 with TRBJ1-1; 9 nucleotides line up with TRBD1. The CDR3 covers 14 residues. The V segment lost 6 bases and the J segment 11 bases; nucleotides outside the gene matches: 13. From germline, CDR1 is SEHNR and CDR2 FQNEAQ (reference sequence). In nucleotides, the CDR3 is TGTGCCAGCAGTCCGGGACAGGGCTCCGCGGGGGCTTTCTTT. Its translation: CASSPGQGSAGAFF.

CDR3: CASREVEQFF. As DNA, the CDR3 is TGTGCCAGCCGGGAAGTTGAGCAGTTCTTC. V usage is TRBV7-9 and J usage is TRBJ2-1; maybe TRBD2 (5 bases). V was pared by 8 bases and J by 9 bases, with 8 bases between. Germline V gene lookup returns CDR1 SEHNR and CDR2 FQNEAQ (reference sequence). The CDR3 contains 10 residues. The full variable domain, with the rest looked up from reference TRBV7-9 and TRBJ2-1, is DTGVSQNPRHKITKRGQNVTFRCDPISEHNRLYWYRQTLGQGPEFLTYFQNEAQLEKSRLLSDRFSAERPKGSFSTLEIQRTEQGDSAMYLCASREVEQFFGPGTRLTVL.

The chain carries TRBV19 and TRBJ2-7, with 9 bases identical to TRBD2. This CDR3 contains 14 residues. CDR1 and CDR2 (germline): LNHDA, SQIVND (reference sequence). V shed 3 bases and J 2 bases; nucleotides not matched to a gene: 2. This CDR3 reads CASSMASGAYEQYF. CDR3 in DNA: TGTGCCAGTAGTATGGCTAGCGGGGCCTACGAGCAGTACTTC.

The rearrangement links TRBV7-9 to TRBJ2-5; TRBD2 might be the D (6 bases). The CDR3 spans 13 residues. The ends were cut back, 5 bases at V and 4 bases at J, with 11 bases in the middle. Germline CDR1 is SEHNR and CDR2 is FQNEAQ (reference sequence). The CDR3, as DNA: TGTGCCAGCAGCCCGGGGGTCGGAGAGACCCAGTACTTC. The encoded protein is CASSPGVGETQYF.

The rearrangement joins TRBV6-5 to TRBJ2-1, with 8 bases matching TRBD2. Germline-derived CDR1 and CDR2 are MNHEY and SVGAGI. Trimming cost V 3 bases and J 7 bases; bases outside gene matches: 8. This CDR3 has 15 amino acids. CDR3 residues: CASSYDSGSWNEQFF. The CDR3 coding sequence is TGTGCCAGCAGTTATGACAGCGGGAGTTGGAATGAGCAGTTCTTC.

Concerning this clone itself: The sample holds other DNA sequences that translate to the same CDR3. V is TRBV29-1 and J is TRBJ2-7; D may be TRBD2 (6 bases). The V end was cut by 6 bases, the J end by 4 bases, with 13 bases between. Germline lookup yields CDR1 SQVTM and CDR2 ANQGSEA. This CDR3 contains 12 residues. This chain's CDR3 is CSVGSGGYEQYF. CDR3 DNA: TGCAGCGTGGGATCTGGGGGGTACGAGCAGTACTTC.

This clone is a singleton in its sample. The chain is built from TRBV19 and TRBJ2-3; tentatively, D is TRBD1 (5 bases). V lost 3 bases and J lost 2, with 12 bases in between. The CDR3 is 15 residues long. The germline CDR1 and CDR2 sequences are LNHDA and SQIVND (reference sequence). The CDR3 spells CASSISGYATDTQYF. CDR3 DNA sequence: TGTGCCAGTAGTATCTCAGGGTACGCCACAGATACGCAGTATTTT.

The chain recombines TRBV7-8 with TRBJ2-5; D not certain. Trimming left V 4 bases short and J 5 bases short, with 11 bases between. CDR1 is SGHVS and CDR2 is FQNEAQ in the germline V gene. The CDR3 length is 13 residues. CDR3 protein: CASSSLLSETQYF. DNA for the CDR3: TGTGCCAGCAGCTCCCTGTTATCCGAGACCCAGTACTTC.

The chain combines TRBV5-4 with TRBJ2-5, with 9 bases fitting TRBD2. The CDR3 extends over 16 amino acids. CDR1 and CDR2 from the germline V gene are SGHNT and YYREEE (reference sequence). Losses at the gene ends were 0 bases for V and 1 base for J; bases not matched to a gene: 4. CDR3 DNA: TGTGCCAGCAGCTTGGGTGCTAGCGGGATCCAAGAGACCCAGTACTTC. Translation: CASSLGASGIQETQYF.

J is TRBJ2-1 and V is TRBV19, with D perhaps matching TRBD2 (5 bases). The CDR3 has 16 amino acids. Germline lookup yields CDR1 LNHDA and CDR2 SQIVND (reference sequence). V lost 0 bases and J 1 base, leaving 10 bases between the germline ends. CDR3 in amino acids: CASSIDVRGSYNEQFF. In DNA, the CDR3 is TGTGCCAGTAGTATAGATGTGAGAGGGTCCTACAATGAGCAGTTCTTC.

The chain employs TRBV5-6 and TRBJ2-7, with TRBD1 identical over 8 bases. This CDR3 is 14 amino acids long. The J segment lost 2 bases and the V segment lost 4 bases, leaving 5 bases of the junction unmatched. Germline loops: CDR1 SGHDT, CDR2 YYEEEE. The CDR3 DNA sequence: TGTGCCAGCAGCGGAGGACAGGGAGCCTACGAGCAGTACTTC. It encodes CASSGGQGAYEQYF.

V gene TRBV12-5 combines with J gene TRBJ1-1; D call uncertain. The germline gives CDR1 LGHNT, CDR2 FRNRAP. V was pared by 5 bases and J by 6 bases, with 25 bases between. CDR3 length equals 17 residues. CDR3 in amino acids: CASGLPSGTRLVAEAFF. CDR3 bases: TGTGCTAGTGGTCTACCGTCGGGAACACGACTAGTGGCTGAAGCTTTCTTT.

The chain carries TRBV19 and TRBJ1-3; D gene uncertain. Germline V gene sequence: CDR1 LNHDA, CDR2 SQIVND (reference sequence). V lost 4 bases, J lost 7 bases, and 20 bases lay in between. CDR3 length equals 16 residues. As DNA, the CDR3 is TGTGCCAGTAGTACCAGTCCAACACCCACTAGGAACACCATATATTTT. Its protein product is CASSTSPTPTRNTIYF.

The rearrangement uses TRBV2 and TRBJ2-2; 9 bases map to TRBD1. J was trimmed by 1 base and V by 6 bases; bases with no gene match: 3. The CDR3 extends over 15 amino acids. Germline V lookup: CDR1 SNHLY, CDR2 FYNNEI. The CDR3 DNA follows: TGTGCCAGCAGCCGGACAGGGGTGAACACCGGGGAGCTGTTTTTT. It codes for CASSRTGVNTGELFF.

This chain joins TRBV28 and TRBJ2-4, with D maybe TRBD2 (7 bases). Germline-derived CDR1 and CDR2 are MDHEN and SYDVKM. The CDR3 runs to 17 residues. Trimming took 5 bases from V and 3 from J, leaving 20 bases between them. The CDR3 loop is CASSPGRGGSDKNIQYF. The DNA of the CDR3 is TGTGCCAGCAGTCCCGGTAGGGGGGGATCGGACAAAAACATTCAGTACTTC. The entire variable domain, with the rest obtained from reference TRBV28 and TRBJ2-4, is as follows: DVKVTQSSRYLVKRTGEKVFLECVQDMDHENMFWYRQDPGLGLRLIYFSYDVKMKEKGDIPEGYSVSREKKERFSLILESASTNQTSMYLCASSPGRGGSDKNIQYFGAGTRLSVL.

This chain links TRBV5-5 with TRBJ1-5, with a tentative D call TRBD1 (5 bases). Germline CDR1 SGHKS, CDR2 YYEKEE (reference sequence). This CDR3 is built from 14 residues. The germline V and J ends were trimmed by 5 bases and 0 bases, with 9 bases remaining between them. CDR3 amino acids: CASRADISNQPQHF. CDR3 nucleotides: TGTGCCAGCAGGGCGGACATTAGCAATCAGCCCCAGCATTTT.

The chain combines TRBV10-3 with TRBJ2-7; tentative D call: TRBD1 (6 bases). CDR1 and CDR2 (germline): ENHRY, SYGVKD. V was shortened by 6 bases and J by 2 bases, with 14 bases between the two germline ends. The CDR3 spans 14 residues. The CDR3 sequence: CAIRDKGGTYEQYF. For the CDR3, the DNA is TGTGCCATCAGGGACAAAGGGGGTACCTACGAGCAGTACTTC.

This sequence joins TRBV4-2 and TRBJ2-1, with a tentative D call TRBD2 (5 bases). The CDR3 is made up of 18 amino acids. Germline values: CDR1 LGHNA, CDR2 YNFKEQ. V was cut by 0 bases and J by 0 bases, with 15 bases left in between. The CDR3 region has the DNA TGTGCCAGCAGCCAAGATAGAGGAAGGAGGAGCTCCTACAATGAGCAGTTCTTC. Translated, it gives CASSQDRGRRSSYNEQFF.

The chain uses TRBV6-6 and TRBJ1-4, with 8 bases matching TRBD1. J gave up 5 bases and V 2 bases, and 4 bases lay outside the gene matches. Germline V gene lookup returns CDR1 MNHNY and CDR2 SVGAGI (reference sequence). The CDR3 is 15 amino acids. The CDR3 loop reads CASSYGTGGNEKLFF. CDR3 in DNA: TGTGCCAGCAGTTACGGGACAGGCGGGAATGAAAAACTGTTTTTT.